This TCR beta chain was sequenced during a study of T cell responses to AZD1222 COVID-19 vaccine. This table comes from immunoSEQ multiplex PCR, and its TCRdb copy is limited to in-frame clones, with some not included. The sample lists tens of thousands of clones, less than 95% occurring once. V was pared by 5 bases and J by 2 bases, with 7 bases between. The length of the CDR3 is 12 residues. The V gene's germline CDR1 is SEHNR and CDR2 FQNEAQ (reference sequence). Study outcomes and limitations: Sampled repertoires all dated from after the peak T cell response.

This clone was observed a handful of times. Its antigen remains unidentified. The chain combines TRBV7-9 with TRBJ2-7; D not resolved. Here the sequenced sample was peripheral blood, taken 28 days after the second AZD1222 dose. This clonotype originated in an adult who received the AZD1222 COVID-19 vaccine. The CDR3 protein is CASSTGTYEQYF. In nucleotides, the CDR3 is TGTGCCAGCAGCACTGGGACCTACGAGCAGTACTTC.